These 6 T cell receptor beta chains were all obtained from the same sample, sequenced in a study of OX40 agonist ivuxolimab in advanced cancers. The library was produced with the immunoSEQ multiplex PCR assay. TCRdb holds this immuneACCESS table with in-frame rearrangements only. Some clones are missing; in checked studies, unresolved V genes explain under half, and the rest has no known cause. For this sample there are about 60,000 clones; roughly 93% appear just once. Roughly 19% of the sample belongs to the ten largest clones. The specimen was CD4+ or CD8+ T cells sorted from blood, collected in a trial of the OX40 agonist ivuxolimab. These receptors were collected from an adult with an advanced solid tumor such as melanoma, head and neck, liver or kidney cancer.

The chain joins TRBV7-3 to TRBJ2-5; D is uncertain. This CDR3 is built from 13 residues. The V and J ends lost 4 bases and 5 bases respectively, with 11 bases between them. Germline V lookup: CDR1 SGHTA, CDR2 FQGTGA. For the CDR3, the DNA is TGTGCCAGCAGCTCGGTGGCACAGGAGACCCAGTACTTC. Its translation: CASSSVAQETQYF. Supplemented by reference TRBV7-3 and TRBJ2-5, the full variable domain reads GAGVSQTPSNKVTEKGKYVELRCDPISGHTALYWYRQSLGQGPEFLIYFQGTGAADDSGLPNDRFFAVRPEGSVSTLKIQRTERGDSAVYLCASSSVAQETQYFGPGTRLLVL.

This clone turned up a few times. The chain employs TRBV4-1 and TRBJ1-5, with D perhaps matching TRBD1 (5 bases). The CDR3 runs to 15 residues. Trimming cost V 1 base and J 5 bases, with 12 bases left between them. CDR1 is MGHRA and CDR2 is YSYEKL in the germline V gene. The CDR3 protein is CASSQGRDGDQPQHF. CDR3 coding DNA: TGCGCCAGCAGCCAAGGTCGGGACGGAGATCAGCCCCAGCATTTT.

This chain links TRBV2 with TRBJ2-3; 7 nucleotides align to TRBD1. The V gene end was trimmed by 3 bases and the J gene end by 2 bases; junction bases not matched to a gene: 5. CDR1 is SNHLY, CDR2 FYNNEI, per germline. The CDR3 is 15 residues long. The CDR3 DNA reads as TGTGCCAGCAGTGAGTCCAGGGGGTACACAGATACGCAGTATTTT. This encodes CASSESRGYTDTQYF.

The rearrangement links TRBV1 to TRBJ2-7; the table gives TRBD2 as D, unverified against the DNA. TRBV1 is deemed a pseudogene. The CDR3 runs to 16 residues. The DNA of the CDR3 is TGCACCAGCAGCCAGATGGGACTAGCGGGAACCGACGAGCAGTACTTC. Translation: CTSSQMGLAGTDEQYF.

The chain combines TRBV9 with TRBJ2-5, with 8 positions matching TRBD1. The CDR3 spans 15 residues. CDR1 is SGDLS and CDR2 is YYNGEE in the germline V gene. The J segment lost 3 bases and the V segment lost 4 bases, leaving 8 bases of the junction unmatched. The CDR3 here is CASSLSGTGKETQYF. CDR3 nucleotides: TGTGCCAGCAGCTTATCCGGGACAGGAAAAGAGACCCAGTACTTC.

The V and J genes are TRBV11-2 and TRBJ2-7; D is unresolved. CDR3 length: 11 amino acids. With 5 bases removed from V and 2 bases from J, the gap between germline ends came to 4 bases. Germline loops: CDR1 SGHAT, CDR2 FQNNGV. The CDR3 bases are TGTGCCAGCAGCACGACCTACGAGCAGTACTTC. Encoded protein: CASSTTYEQYF.